The 16 T cell receptor beta chains in this list originate from one sample, sequenced in a study of radiation and T cells in renal cell carcinoma. Assay: immunoSEQ multiplex PCR; the TCRdb copy retains only in-frame clones and omits some. The sample contains 110,000 to 150,000 clones, 75% to 90% of which appear only once. Time point indicated: baseline pretreatment blood. The treatment denotes: 15 Gy SBRT to primary tumor, nephrectomy 4 weeks later. This specimen was blood, taken from a patient whose treatment included radiotherapy and nephrectomy. These receptors were collected from a woman aged 45-59 years with renal cell carcinoma.

This clone was counted a few times. V usage is TRBV19 and J usage is TRBJ1-2, with no clear D. Germline V CDR1 and CDR2: LNHDA, SQIVND (reference sequence). Deletions cut 7 bases from V and 3 bases from J, with 18 bases between. The CDR3 totals 15 residues. CDR3 loop: CASTLGRGLDYGYTF. Here the CDR3 DNA reads TGTGCCAGTACCCTAGGCCGAGGGCTTGACTATGGCTACACCTTC.

V gene TRBV15 combines with J gene TRBJ1-1; 9 nucleotides line up with TRBD1. This CDR3 has 16 amino acids. Unmatched junction bases numbered 11, after V lost 3 bases and J lost 6 bases. Germline-derived CDR1 and CDR2 are LNHNV and YYDKDF (reference sequence). CDR3 sequence (DNA): TGTGCCACCAGCAGGAGGTCGGGACAGGGTAGCTCTGAAGCTTTCTTT. It translates to CATSRRSGQGSSEAFF.

This clone appeared a single time. The chain recombines TRBV4-3 with TRBJ2-2; D may be TRBD2 (6 bases). This CDR3 is 16 amino acids long. The V end lost 3 bases, the J end lost 1 base, and 12 bases lay between the germline ends. Germline CDR1 and CDR2: LGHNA and YSLEER. The CDR3 loop reads CASSHRGVGNTGELFF. Here the CDR3 DNA reads TGCGCCAGCAGCCATCGCGGGGTCGGGAACACCGGGGAGCTGTTTTTT.

V and J are TRBV10-1 and TRBJ2-6; 7 bases are shared with TRBD1. Germline trimming cut 5 bases from V and 1 base from J; bases unmatched to any gene: 2. CDR3 length: 15 amino acids. Per germline, CDR1 WNHNN and CDR2 SYGVQD (reference sequence). In DNA, the CDR3 is TGCGCCAGCAGTCCGACAGGGTCTGGGGCCAACGTCCTGACTTTC. The encoded protein is CASSPTGSGANVLTF.

CDR3 DNA sequence: TGTGCCAGCAGCCTGCTCTGGGGGGAGACCCAGTACTTC. Translated, it gives CASSLLWGETQYF. This chain uses TRBV7-8 with TRBJ2-5; the D gene could be TRBD1 or TRBD2 (5 bases each). The V end lost 5 bases, the J end lost 5 bases, and 12 bases lay between the germline ends. Per germline, CDR1 SGHVS and CDR2 FQNEAQ. CDR3 length: 13 amino acids.

V and J are TRBV4-3 and TRBJ1-1; no clear D gene. The germline V gene encodes CDR1 LGHNA and CDR2 YSLEER. Trimming shortened V by 0 bases and J by 6 bases, and 11 bases separated the two germline ends. The CDR3 has 14 amino acids. CDR3 loop: CASSQDMGLPEAFF. CDR3 nucleotide sequence: TGCGCCAGCAGCCAAGATATGGGGTTACCTGAAGCTTTCTTT.

The chain uses TRBV7-9 and TRBJ2-7; no clear D gene. Trimming cost V 5 bases and J 2 bases, with 10 bases left between them. The CDR3 totals 13 residues. CDR1 and CDR2 from the germline V gene are SEHNR and FQNEAQ (reference sequence). CDR3 residues: CASSHATAYEQYF. DNA for the CDR3: TGTGCCAGCAGCCATGCTACAGCCTACGAGCAGTACTTC.

The V gene is TRBV10-1, the J gene TRBJ2-3, with a possible D match to TRBD2 (5 bases). The V gene's germline CDR1 is WNHNN and CDR2 SYGVQD (reference sequence). The CDR3 contains 13 residues. V was clipped by 5 bases and J by 5 bases, with 11 bases between them. CDR3: CASSSGLQDTQYF. In nucleotides, the CDR3 is TGCGCCAGCAGTTCCGGACTGCAAGATACGCAGTATTTT.

CDR3 in DNA: TGTGCCAGCAGCCCACCGAGGTCACCCCTCCACTTT. This codes for CASSPPRSPLHF. V and J are TRBV2 and TRBJ1-6; no definite D call. The ends were cut back, 6 bases at V and 10 bases at J, with 10 bases in the middle. This CDR3 contains 12 residues. Germline loops: CDR1 SNHLY, CDR2 FYNNEI.

The rearrangement uses TRBV6-5 and TRBJ2-3; D unresolved. The CDR3 totals 14 residues. Germline CDR1 reads MNHEY; CDR2 reads SVGAGI. V gave up 9 bases and J gave up 0 bases, with 13 bases separating them. The DNA for the CDR3 is TGTGCCAGTAGACTGGGGATTAGCACAGATACGCAGTATTTT. As protein: CASRLGISTDTQYF.

The chain couples TRBV28 to TRBJ1-2; tentative D call: TRBD1 (6 bases). From germline, CDR1 is MDHEN and CDR2 SYDVKM. The V end lost 3 bases, the J end lost 5 bases, and 13 bases lay between the germline ends. The CDR3 totals 14 residues. The CDR3 region is CASSLRGASYGYTF. DNA for the CDR3: TGTGCCAGCAGTTTGAGGGGGGCGAGTTATGGCTACACCTTC.

The chain combines TRBV10-3 with TRBJ2-3; no reliable D call. The CDR3 consists of 16 residues. Trimming removed 8 bases from V and 2 bases from J, with 20 bases in between. Looked up from germline, CDR1 is ENHRY and CDR2 is SYGVKD. The CDR3 here is CAIGRTPSKTTDTQYF. CDR3 DNA sequence: TGTGCCATCGGTAGGACCCCGTCTAAGACCACAGATACGCAGTATTTT.

The chain combines TRBV4-1 with TRBJ2-7; D gene unclear. V was pared by 4 bases and J by 3 bases, with 16 bases between. The germline V gene has CDR1 MGHRA and CDR2 YSYEKL. The CDR3 loop spans 15 amino acids. CDR3 DNA: TGCGCCAGCAGCCCCACAGATCAGGCCTTCTACGAGCAGTACTTC. Translating it yields CASSPTDQAFYEQYF.

The chain has TRBV5-6 and TRBJ2-6, with D tentatively TRBD1 (5 bases). Germline CDR1 reads SGHDT; CDR2 reads YYEEEE. The CDR3 loop spans 17 amino acids. Trimming shortened V by 1 base and J by 0 bases, and 11 bases separated the two germline ends. CDR3 protein: CASSLTTEYSGANVLTF. The CDR3 nucleotides read TGTGCCAGCAGCTTGACGACAGAATACTCTGGGGCCAACGTCCTGACTTTC.

The V call is TRBV5-1, the J call TRBJ1-2; 7 bases match TRBD1. This CDR3 is 13 amino acids long. The germline V gene encodes CDR1 SGHRS and CDR2 YFSETQ. With V trimmed by 4 bases and J by 6 bases, 6 bases remained unmatched. DNA of the CDR3: TGCGCCAGCAGCCCTTCGGACAGGAATGGCTACACCTTC. This encodes CASSPSDRNGYTF.

The chain couples TRBV6-5 to TRBJ2-5, with D maybe TRBD1 (5 bases). The CDR3 is 12 residues long. The germline CDR1 and CDR2 sequences are MNHEY and SVGAGI. Trimming pared 10 bases from V and 2 bases from J, leaving 11 bases between. The DNA for the CDR3 is TGTGCCACCACGACAGATCAAGAGACCCAGTACTTC. Translation gives CATTTDQETQYF.